A single sample is the source of the 26 T cell receptor beta chains below, sequenced in a study of T cell repertoires in cytomegalovirus infection. One entry per CDR3 protein, called by TCRdb with MiXCR from the reads. The table shows roughly 70,000 distinct CDR3 sequences, with 20% occurring only once. These receptors have no known antigen. This specimen was CD8+ T cells from cultured PBMCs, taken from culture after CMV antigen stimulation. The receptors were gathered from a human donor in good health (CMV status not recorded). Some clones in this sample may be carry-over from other donors' samples.

This chain joins TRBV7-2 and TRBJ1-6; a possible D gene is TRBD1 (5 bases). The length of the CDR3 is 15 residues. Germline V gene sequence: CDR1 SGHTA, CDR2 FQGNSA. V was pared by 5 bases and J by 7 bases, with 15 bases between. The CDR3 here is CASSPGTGTNSPLHF. CDR3 in DNA: TGTGCCAGCAGCCCGGGGACCGGGACGAATTCACCCCTCCACTTT.

V and J are TRBV7-6 and TRBJ1-2; 7 nucleotides agree with TRBD1. This CDR3 is 14 amino acids long. V shed 1 base, J shed 6 bases, and the junction held 5 bases outside the gene matches. Looked up from germline, CDR1 is SGHVS and CDR2 is FNYEAQ. CDR3 sequence reads: CASSLGQGDNGYTF. Written as DNA, the CDR3 is TGTGCCAGCAGCTTAGGCCAGGGGGACAATGGCTACACCTTC.

The chain joins TRBV28 to TRBJ1-5; D may be TRBD1 (5 bases). CDR3 size: 15 residues. Trimming left V 7 bases short and J 5 bases short, with 18 bases between. CDR1 and CDR2 (germline): MDHEN, SYDVKM. Here the CDR3 reads CASTTMGDLHQPQHF. The CDR3 bases are TGTGCCAGCACCACCATGGGGGATTTGCATCAGCCCCAGCATTTT.

V gene TRBV7-9 combines with J gene TRBJ1-2; the match to TRBD1 covers 8 bases. CDR1 and CDR2 (germline): SEHNR, FQNEAQ (reference sequence). The CDR3 totals 13 residues. V was clipped by 1 base and J by 6 bases; unmatched bases: 1. CDR3 residues: CASSLGTGNGYTF. CDR3 DNA sequence: TGTGCCAGCAGCTTAGGGACAGGGAATGGCTACACCTTC.

In its sample, this clonotype was seen a few times. V is TRBV6-1 and J is TRBJ2-2; D may be TRBD1 (6 bases). V lost 1 base to trimming and J lost 5 bases, with 17 bases between them. The CDR3 has 17 amino acids. Germline assignment: CDR1 MNHNS and CDR2 SASEGT. CDR3 loop: CASSEDVWQGLTGELFF. DNA for the CDR3: TGTGCCAGCAGTGAAGATGTCTGGCAGGGGTTGACCGGGGAGCTGTTTTTT.

The chain joins TRBV7-9 to TRBJ1-1, with 9 nucleotides matching TRBD1. Trimming removed 1 base from V and 6 bases from J; junction bases left unmatched: 3. The CDR3 contains 14 residues. Germline V CDR1 and CDR2: SEHNR, FQNEAQ (reference sequence). CDR3 in amino acids: CASSLVQGAAEAFF. The CDR3 nucleotides read TGTGCCAGCAGCTTAGTACAGGGGGCTGCTGAAGCTTTCTTT. The variable domain in full, with the rest retrieved from reference TRBV7-9 and TRBJ1-1, is DTGVSQNPRHKITKRGQNVTFRCDPISEHNRLYWYRQTLGQGPEFLTYFQNEAQLEKSRLLSDRFSAERPKGSFSTLEIQRTEQGDSAMYLCASSLVQGAAEAFFGQGTRLTVV.

The chain is built from TRBV19 and TRBJ1-1, with no clear D. Germline V CDR1 and CDR2: LNHDA, SQIVND (reference sequence). Trimming removed 3 bases from V and 5 bases from J, with 13 bases in between. The CDR3 extends over 14 amino acids. The CDR3 DNA follows: TGTGCCAGTAGTATGATTATCTCGGCGACTGAAGCTTTCTTT. Its protein product is CASSMIISATEAFF. Full variable domain (rest looked up from reference TRBV19 and TRBJ1-1): DGGITQSPKYLFRKEGQNVTLSCEQNLNHDAMYWYRQDPGQGLRLIYYSQIVNDFQKGDIAEGYSVSREKKESFPLTVTSAQKNPTAFYLCASSMIISATEAFFGQGTRLTVV.

This clonotype was seen a few times. The chain carries TRBV7-2 and TRBJ1-1; D is undetermined. The germline V gene encodes CDR1 SGHTA and CDR2 FQGNSA. This CDR3 contains 12 residues. V was shortened by 1 base and J by 11 bases, with 11 bases between the two germline ends. The CDR3 reads CASSLGVREAFF. DNA for the CDR3: TGTGCCAGCAGCTTAGGGGTTCGGGAGGCTTTCTTT.

This clonotype is deemed medium-sized. The chain recombines TRBV6-5 with TRBJ2-3, with 10 bases aligning to TRBD1. V lost 8 bases, J lost 4 bases, and 3 bases stayed unmatched. The CDR3 has 13 amino acids. Germline V CDR1 and CDR2: MNHEY, SVGAGI. CDR3 nucleotides: TGTGCCAGCGAGGACAGGGGGGCAGATACGCAGTATTTT. Its translation: CASEDRGADTQYF.

The chain recombines TRBV10-3 with TRBJ2-1, with 7 positions matching TRBD1. This CDR3 comprises 16 residues. Germline V CDR1 and CDR2: ENHRY, SYGVKD. The trim removed 2 bases at V and 3 bases at J, leaving 7 bases unmatched. The CDR3 protein is CAISELPGQNYNEQFF. In DNA, the CDR3 is TGTGCCATCAGTGAGCTCCCGGGACAGAACTACAATGAGCAGTTCTTC.

This clonotype has more than one count but fewer than ten. This CDR3 is CASFSDRGPYGYTF. Written as DNA, the CDR3 is TGTGCCAGCTTTTCCGACAGGGGCCCCTATGGCTACACCTTC. The chain employs TRBV7-9 and TRBJ1-2, with 8 bases lining up with TRBD1. CDR1 is SEHNR and CDR2 is FQNEAQ in the germline V gene (reference sequence). Trimming removed 8 bases from V and 4 bases from J; junction bases left unmatched: 9. The CDR3 length is 14 residues. The whole variable domain, filled in from reference TRBV7-9 and TRBJ1-2, reads DTGVSQNPRHKITKRGQNVTFRCDPISEHNRLYWYRQTLGQGPEFLTYFQNEAQLEKSRLLSDRFSAERPKGSFSTLEIQRTEQGDSAMYLCASFSDRGPYGYTFGSGTRLTVV.

This clonotype was found a few times. V and J are TRBV6-5 and TRBJ2-5, with TRBD1 matching over 11 bases. The CDR3 spans 18 residues. CDR1 and CDR2 (germline): MNHEY, SVGAGI. Germline trimming cut 0 bases from V and 5 bases from J; bases unmatched to any gene: 11. DNA for the CDR3: TGTGCCAGCAGTTACTCGCCGGTTGGGACAGGGGGTCGGGAGACCCAGTACTTC. Protein sequence: CASSYSPVGTGGRETQYF.

This clonotype was picked up a small number of times. The J gene is TRBJ2-1, the V gene TRBV12-3 or TRBV12-4; 10 positions agree with TRBD1. The trim removed 2 bases at V and 3 bases at J, leaving 7 bases unmatched. The CDR3 is 17 amino acids. CDR3 loop: CASSLMRGTGDYNEQFF. The CDR3 bases are TGTGCCAGCAGTTTAATGAGGGGGACAGGGGACTACAATGAGCAGTTCTTC.

The chain couples TRBV2 to TRBJ2-1; the D is unclear. The germline gives CDR1 SNHLY, CDR2 FYNNEI. V lost 5 bases and J lost 1, with 12 bases in between. The CDR3 extends over 15 amino acids. The CDR3 region is CASSSGRLSYNEQFF. Here the CDR3 DNA reads TGTGCCAGCAGTTCCGGACGGCTTTCCTACAATGAGCAGTTCTTC.

The chain recombines TRBV5-1 with TRBJ1-1, with D hard to call. The germline CDR1 and CDR2 sequences are SGHRS and YFSETQ. This CDR3 is 15 amino acids long. Trimming pared 0 bases from V and 2 bases from J, leaving 11 bases between. The CDR3 reads CASSLVGETNTEAFF. The CDR3, as DNA: TGCGCCAGCAGCTTGGTCGGAGAGACCAACACTGAAGCTTTCTTT. Full variable domain (remainder filled in from reference TRBV5-1 and TRBJ1-1): KAGVTQTPRYLIKTRGQQVTLSCSPISGHRSVSWYQQTPGQGLQFLFEYFSETQRNKGNFPGRFSGRQFSNSRSEMNVSTLELGDSALYLCASSLVGETNTEAFFGQGTRLTVV.

This sequence joins TRBV7-6 and TRBJ2-7, with D unresolved. Germline lookup yields CDR1 SGHVS and CDR2 FNYEAQ. The CDR3 contains 12 residues. V was clipped by 5 bases and J by 4 bases, with 9 bases between them. This CDR3 is CASSQRDYEQYF. CDR3 sequence (DNA): TGTGCCAGCAGCCAAAGGGATTACGAGCAGTACTTC.

The chain employs TRBV4-1 and TRBJ1-6; perhaps TRBD1 as D (6 bases). This CDR3 has 15 residues. The V gene's germline CDR1 is MGHRA and CDR2 YSYEKL. V was cut by 0 bases and J by 9 bases, with 12 bases left in between. CDR3 protein: CASSQDPGAGSPLHF. The DNA for the CDR3 is TGCGCCAGCAGCCAAGATCCAGGGGCTGGTTCACCCCTCCACTTT.

The chain combines TRBV10-3 with TRBJ2-1, with 9 bases lining up with TRBD1. Looked up from germline, CDR1 is ENHRY and CDR2 is SYGVKD. V shed 9 bases and J 7 bases; nucleotides not matched to a gene: 10. The length of the CDR3 is 14 residues. CDR3 sequence reads: CAIGDREVRNEQFF. CDR3 nucleotide sequence: TGTGCCATTGGGGACAGGGAGGTAAGAAATGAGCAGTTCTTC.

The chain couples TRBV7-6 to TRBJ1-2, with 7 nucleotides matching TRBD1. The ends lost 0 bases at V and 6 bases at J; junction bases unmatched: 4. The CDR3 covers 14 residues. Looked up from germline, CDR1 is SGHVS and CDR2 is FNYEAQ. Here the CDR3 reads CASSLAGGGDGYTF. The CDR3 DNA follows: TGTGCCAGCAGCTTAGCAGGAGGGGGCGATGGCTACACCTTC.

This clonotype was observed a few times. The J gene is TRBJ1-2, the V gene TRBV7-6, with 9 bases identical to TRBD1. The V segment lost 4 bases and the J segment 4 bases; nucleotides outside the gene matches: 7. Germline-derived CDR1 and CDR2 are SGHVS and FNYEAQ. This CDR3 is 15 amino acids long. The CDR3: CASSSTGGGSYGYTF. The CDR3 DNA sequence: TGTGCCAGCAGCTCCACAGGGGGCGGGAGCTATGGCTACACCTTC.

This clonotype was seen more than once but under ten times. This chain connects TRBV3-1 to TRBJ2-7; TRBD1 might be the D (6 bases). V shed 4 bases and J shed 3 bases, with 19 bases lying between them. The CDR3 has 16 amino acids. Germline CDR1 is LGHDT and CDR2 is YNNKEL (reference sequence). The CDR3 here is CASSPHLDSAFYEQYF. In DNA, the CDR3 is TGTGCCAGCAGCCCTCACCTGGACAGCGCGTTCTACGAGCAGTACTTC.

This chain links TRBV6-2 or TRBV6-3 with TRBJ1-1; D gene uncertain. Per germline, CDR1 MNHEY and CDR2 SVGEGT. The CDR3 has 12 amino acids. Deletions cut 3 bases from V and 13 bases from J, with 15 bases between. CDR3 residues: CASSYVGLRGFF. CDR3 DNA sequence: TGTGCCAGCAGTTATGTCGGCCTCCGGGGTTTCTTT.

The table lists this clonotype with a few counts. The rearrangement joins TRBV7-2 to TRBJ2-1, with D tentatively TRBD2 (6 bases). The germline V and J ends were trimmed by 2 bases and 0 bases, with 8 bases remaining between them. The CDR3 is 15 amino acids. Germline V gene data show CDR1 as SGHTA and CDR2 as FQGNSA. The CDR3 is CASSLLANSYNEQFF. In nucleotides, the CDR3 is TGTGCCAGCAGCTTACTAGCGAACTCCTACAATGAGCAGTTCTTC.

The genes are TRBV11-2 and TRBJ2-5; maybe TRBD1 (6 bases). The V end was cut by 4 bases, the J end by 0 bases, with 9 bases between. Germline V lookup: CDR1 SGHAT, CDR2 FQNNGV. The CDR3 covers 14 residues. CDR3: CASSSDRDQETQYF. The CDR3 DNA reads as TGTGCCAGCAGCTCGGACAGAGACCAAGAGACCCAGTACTTC.

The V call is TRBV7-9, the J call TRBJ1-6; 8 bases map to TRBD1. The germline V gene has CDR1 SEHNR and CDR2 FQNEAQ (reference sequence). V lost 4 bases and J lost 14; bases outside the gene matches: 13. The CDR3 sequence is 15 residues long. CDR3: CASSSQTGEIRALHF. DNA of the CDR3: TGTGCCAGCAGCTCCCAGACAGGGGAGATTCGGGCCCTCCACTTT.

The V and J genes are TRBV7-9 and TRBJ2-6; D uncertain. The V end was cut by 4 bases, the J end by 4 bases, with 5 bases between. Germline V gives CDR1 SEHNR, CDR2 FQNEAQ (reference sequence). This CDR3 has 13 residues. DNA for the CDR3: TGTGCCAGCAGCTCCACCGGGGCCAACGTCCTGACTTTC. It is translated as CASSSTGANVLTF.